A selection of T cell receptor beta chains follows, all from one sample in a study of molecular identifiers for immune sequencing clone quantification. TCRdb re-called the PCR reads through MiXCR, storing one row per CDR3 protein. The repertoire holds around 470,000 distinct CDR3 sequences, with about 21% as singletons. Sample: naive CD8+ T cells from blood, with Jurkat cell RNA spiked in. Every receptor here comes from a human donor in good health. Some libraries in this study had Jurkat cell RNA spiked in. CDR3s include the opening cysteine and the closing phenylalanine or tryptophan.

J: TRBJ2-5
V: TRBV6-5
CDR3: CASSYYYPSGGRQRTQYF

J: TRBJ1-5
V: TRBV28
CDR3: CASSYGVQGGQPQHF

J: TRBJ2-2
V: TRBV7-7
CDR3: CASSSGPGPGELFF

J: TRBJ2-3
V: TRBV30
CDR3: CAWSVPSSTDTQYF

J: TRBJ2-1
V: TRBV27
CDR3: CASIDAGTGAYNEQFF

J: TRBJ2-1
V: TRBV24-1
CDR3: CATSERGWGGQQPQSSYNEQFF

J: TRBJ2-7
V: TRBV28
CDR3: CASSLVSGRTSQEQYF

J: TRBJ2-2
V: TRBV20-1
CDR3: CSARDWAQGTDTGELFF

J: TRBJ2-7
V: TRBV28
CDR3: CASSPPGWDEQYF

J: TRBJ2-2
V: TRBV7-9
CDR3: CASSPYVGSSNTGELFF

J: TRBJ2-1
V: TRBV27
CDR3: CASSTDGLSYNEQFF

J: TRBJ2-6
V: TRBV20-1
CDR3: CSARGGDRESSGANVLTF

J: TRBJ1-1
V: TRBV4-3
CDR3: CASSQDRGTFFTEAFF

J: TRBJ2-3
V: TRBV20-1
CDR3: CSARPGLIYAADTQYF

J: TRBJ2-7
V: TRBV14
CDR3: CASSHRVGQGPDAYEQYF

J: TRBJ2-7
V: TRBV6-2/TRBV6-3
CDR3: CASSDLLAIYEQYF

J: TRBJ1-6
V: TRBV7-9
CDR3: CASSQTGQLSPLHF

J: TRBJ1-2
V: TRBV5-1
CDR3: CASSLGQAPNYGYTF

J: TRBJ2-2
V: TRBV2
CDR3: CASAGYDTGELFF

J: TRBJ2-7
V: TRBV4-3
CDR3: CASSQARQGIYEQYF

J: TRBJ2-3
V: TRBV6-2/TRBV6-3
CDR3: CASRFGGPDTQYF

J: TRBJ2-5
V: TRBV20-1
CDR3: CGARSSGVKETQYF

J: TRBJ2-3
V: TRBV5-6
CDR3: CASRAASSTDTQYF

J: TRBJ2-3
V: TRBV12-3/TRBV12-4
CDR3: CASSLKDTQYF

J: TRBJ1-5
V: TRBV28
CDR3: CASSLGGVSDQPQHF

J: TRBJ1-5
V: TRBV25-1
CDR3: CASSGWGSSQPQHF

J: TRBJ2-7
V: TRBV6-2/TRBV6-3
CDR3: CASTGAVEQYF

J: TRBJ2-1
V: TRBV12-3/TRBV12-4
CDR3: CASSLFPQGSNEQFF

J: TRBJ2-7
V: TRBV4-3
CDR3: CASSQDRNSPYEQYF

J: TRBJ2-7
V: TRBV7-9
CDR3: CASSPGLAGGGSYEQYF

J: TRBJ1-1
V: TRBV9
CDR3: CASTWGVNTEAFF

J: TRBJ2-1
V: TRBV12-3/TRBV12-4
CDR3: CATRDMGSNEQFF

J: TRBJ2-5
V: TRBV6-5
CDR3: CASSSLMDRPLETQYF

J: TRBJ2-2
V: TRBV20-1
CDR3: CSARDPLAIAGTGELFF

J: TRBJ2-5
V: TRBV20-1
CDR3: CSARVLAGVISQETQYF

J: TRBJ2-3
V: TRBV11-2
CDR3: CASSPAGTPQYF

J: TRBJ2-7
V: TRBV6-2/TRBV6-3
CDR3: CASREPHLEQYF

J: TRBJ2-1
V: TRBV12-3/TRBV12-4
CDR3: CASSLPSGGAGNEQFF

J: TRBJ2-3
V: TRBV15
CDR3: CATSRGPGTDTQYF

J: TRBJ1-1
V: TRBV29-1
CDR3: CSAEVRGTEAFF

J: TRBJ2-1
V: TRBV19
CDR3: CASRELAGHGNEQFF

J: TRBJ2-5
V: TRBV18
CDR3: CASSPPGAETQYF

J: TRBJ1-2
V: TRBV6-5
CDR3: CASSYAGNYGYTF

J: TRBJ2-7
V: TRBV29-1
CDR3: CSVGLAGKNEQYF

J: TRBJ2-7
V: TRBV24-1
CDR3: CATSDSGGHEQYF